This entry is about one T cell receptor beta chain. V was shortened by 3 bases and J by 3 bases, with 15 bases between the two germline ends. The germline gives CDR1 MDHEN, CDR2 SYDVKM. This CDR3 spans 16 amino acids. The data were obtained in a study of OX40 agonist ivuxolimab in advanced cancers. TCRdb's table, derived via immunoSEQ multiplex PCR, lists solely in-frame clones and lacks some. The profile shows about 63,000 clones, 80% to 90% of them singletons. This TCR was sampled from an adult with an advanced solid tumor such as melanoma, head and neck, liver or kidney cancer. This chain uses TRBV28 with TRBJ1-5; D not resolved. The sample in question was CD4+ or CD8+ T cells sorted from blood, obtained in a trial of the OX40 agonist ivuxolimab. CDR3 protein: CASSFPRKQFNQPQHF. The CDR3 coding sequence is TGTGCCAGCAGTTTTCCCCGCAAACAATTCAATCAGCCCCAGCATTTT.